The source of this TCR beta chain is a study of T-cell memory formation after mild COVID-19. Study results and limitations: Of the contracting clones, CD4+ ones lay mainly in CM and EM, and CD8+ ones in EMRA. From day 15 to 85, contracting clones were balanced between CD4 and CD8, whereas later expanders leaned toward CD4+. The authors left the SARS-CoV-2 specificity of second-wave clones peaking on day 37 unconfirmed.

Note on this clonotype: Its specificity is unknown.

Using constant-segment primers, 5'RACE produced TCR alpha and TCR beta cDNA libraries carrying sample barcodes and UMIs. TCRdb called the 5' RACE reads again in MiXCR, with one record for every CDR3 protein. The sample records about 620,000 distinct CDR3 sequences, around 17% being singletons. CDR3 length equals 15 residues. V shed 0 bases, J shed 8 bases, and the junction held 8 bases outside the gene matches. The germline CDR1 and CDR2 sequences are MGHRA and YSYEKL. The clonotype was recovered from an adult woman who had mild COVID-19 (a few samples of this study predate the infection). Cell type and time point are not known. The sample consisted of PBMCs or a T cell subset sorted from them (not recorded which). The V call is TRBV4-1, the J call TRBJ1-2; 8 nucleotides align to TRBD1. CDR3 loop: CASSQDPRGQGGYTF. As DNA, the CDR3 is TGCGCCAGCAGCCAAGATCCCAGGGGGCAAGGAGGCTACACCTTC.